Described below is a single T cell receptor (beta chain) sequence and its context. Germline CDR1 MNHEY, CDR2 SVGAGI. The CDR3 covers 15 residues. With 7 bases removed from V and 0 bases from J, the gap between germline ends came to 12 bases. These data belong to a study of shared clonotypes between healthy human individuals. Assay used: immunoSEQ multiplex PCR; TCRdb lists only in-frame clones, some missing. The data show approximately 620,000 clones, with roughly 97% seen just once and 0.045% to 0.06% held by the top ten. The receptor was derived from a woman aged 25 to 39 in good health. The J gene is TRBJ2-2, the V gene TRBV6-5; D may be TRBD1 (6 bases). The sample was naive CD4+ T cells sorted from blood. Subset noted: CD45RA+ positively selected. The CDR3 coding sequence is TGTGCCAGCACCAAGTGGGGGCCGAACACCGGGGAGCTGTTTTTT. Translated, it gives CASTKWGPNTGELFF.